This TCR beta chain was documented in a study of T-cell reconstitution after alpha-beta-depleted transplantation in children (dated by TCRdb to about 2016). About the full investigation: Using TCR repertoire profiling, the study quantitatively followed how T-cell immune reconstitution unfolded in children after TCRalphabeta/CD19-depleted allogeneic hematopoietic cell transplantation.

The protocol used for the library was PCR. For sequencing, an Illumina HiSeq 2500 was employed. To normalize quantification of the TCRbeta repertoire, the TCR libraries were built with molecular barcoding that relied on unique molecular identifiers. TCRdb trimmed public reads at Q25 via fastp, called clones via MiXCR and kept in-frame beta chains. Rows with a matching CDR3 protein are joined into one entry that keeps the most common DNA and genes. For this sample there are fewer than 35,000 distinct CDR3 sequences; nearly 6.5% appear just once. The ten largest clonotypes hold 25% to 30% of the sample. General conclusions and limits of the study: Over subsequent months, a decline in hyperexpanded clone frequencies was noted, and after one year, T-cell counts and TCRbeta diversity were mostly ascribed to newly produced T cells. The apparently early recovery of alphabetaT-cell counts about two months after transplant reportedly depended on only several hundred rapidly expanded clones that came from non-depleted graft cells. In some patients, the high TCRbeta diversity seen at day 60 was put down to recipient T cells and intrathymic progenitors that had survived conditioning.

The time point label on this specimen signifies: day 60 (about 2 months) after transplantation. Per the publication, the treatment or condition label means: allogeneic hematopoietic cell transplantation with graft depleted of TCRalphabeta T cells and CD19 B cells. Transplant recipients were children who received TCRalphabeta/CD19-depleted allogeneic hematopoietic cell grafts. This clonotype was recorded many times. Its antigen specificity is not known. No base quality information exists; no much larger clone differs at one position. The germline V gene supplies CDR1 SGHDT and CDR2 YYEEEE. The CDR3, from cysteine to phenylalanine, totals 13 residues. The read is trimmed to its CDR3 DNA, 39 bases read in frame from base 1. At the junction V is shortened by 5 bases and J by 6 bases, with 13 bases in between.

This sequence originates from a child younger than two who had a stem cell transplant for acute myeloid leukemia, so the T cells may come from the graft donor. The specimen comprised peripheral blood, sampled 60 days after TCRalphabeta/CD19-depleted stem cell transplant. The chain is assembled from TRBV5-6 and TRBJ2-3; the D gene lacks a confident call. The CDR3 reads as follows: CASSLAYRDTQYF. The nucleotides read TGTGCCAGCAGTCTGGCCTATCGGGATACGCAGTATTTT.